This record looks at one T cell receptor beta chain sequence and its context. Authors' processing steps: Amplification with reference gene primers provided the estimates of nucleated cell counts. Sequencing was performed with immunoSEQ multiplex PCR; in TCRdb, only in-frame clones are kept and a portion is missing. That table furnishes V, J and clone size, whereas the DNA furnished D and trimming. The table has roughly 210,000 clones, roughly 80% seen once; the top ten hold 10% to 13%. The data belong to a study of blood T cell repertoires in COVID-19. As for the study in general: Researchers got acute and convalescent COVID-19 samples from the United States, Italy and Spain. Sources were T cells, B-cell-depleted T cells, or PBMCs; the material itself was cDNA or gDNA.

Germline V lookup: CDR1 LNHDA, CDR2 SQIVND (reference sequence). The CDR3 sequence is 16 residues long. V lost 5 bases to trimming and J lost 0 bases, with 16 bases between them. While infection was still active, Seattle patients were enrolled and then followed longitudinally. The TCR originated in a woman aged 80 or older with COVID-19, enrolled during active disease. Material: peripheral blood. The rearrangement joins TRBV19 to TRBJ1-1; a possible D gene is TRBD1 (6 bases). The CDR3 sequence: CASSSPPGQMNTEAFF. The CDR3 bases are TGTGCCAGTAGTTCCCCCCCGGGACAAATGAACACTGAAGCTTTCTTT.